A single count supports the clone carrying this TCR beta chain. The target antigen is unknown. The sample belongs to a study of shared clonotypes between healthy human individuals. Study-level findings and limits: Some clonotypes were shared by all four sorted-subset donors, while others were not shared. The non-shared ones had lower generation probabilities than the shared ones.

Each subset's genomic DNA was split evenly across several immunoSEQ plates. Method: immunoSEQ multiplex PCR; TCRdb's copy keeps in-frame clones and lacks some. Of hundreds of thousands of clones listed, more than 95% are singletons. The CDR3 has 12 amino acids. CDR1 is SQVTM and CDR2 is ANQGSEA in the germline V gene. Trimming pared 7 bases from V and 7 bases from J, leaving 16 bases between. The V and J genes are TRBV29-1 and TRBJ1-2; D might be TRBD1 (5 bases). The sequence came from a woman under 40 in good health. The specimen was naive CD4+ T cells sorted from blood. Subset specified: CD45RA+ positively selected. The CDR3 sequence: CSAPRGAGGYTF. CDR3 DNA sequence: TGCAGCGCCCCAAGAGGGGCCGGTGGCTACACCTTC.